The 18 T cell receptor beta chains below all came from one sample that was sequenced in a study of cytomegalovirus exposure and HLA in healthy donors. PCR employed 60 Vbeta and 13 Jbeta primers. Libraries were prepared by immunoSEQ multiplex PCR; TCRdb keeps only in-frame clonotypes and omits some of them. This table holds roughly 150,000 clones, approximately 79% found once. The sample taken for sequencing was PBMCs. These receptors originate from a male donor in good health and CMV-seronegative.

This chain links TRBV5-1 with TRBJ1-1; 8 bases align to TRBD1. The V gene's germline CDR1 is SGHRS and CDR2 YFSETQ. CDR3 length equals 16 residues. J was trimmed by 0 bases and V by 1 base; bases with no gene match: 5. The DNA for the CDR3 is TGCGCCAGCAGCTTGTATTCGACAGGGGTGAACACTGAAGCTTTCTTT. Its protein product is CASSLYSTGVNTEAFF.

V usage is TRBV5-1 and J usage is TRBJ2-7, with TRBD2 identical over 13 bases. CDR1 and CDR2 (germline): SGHRS, YFSETQ. With V trimmed by 0 bases and J by 7 bases, 4 bases remained unmatched. The CDR3 is 15 residues long. CDR3: CASSLDGLAGEEQYF. The CDR3 region has the DNA TGCGCCAGCAGCTTGGATGGACTAGCGGGAGAGGAGCAGTACTTC.

The CDR3 spells CASSLAYDGDTQYF. Written as DNA, the CDR3 is TGCGCCAGCAGCTTGGCCTACGACGGGGATACGCAGTATTTT. The V and J genes are TRBV5-1 and TRBJ2-3; D gene ambiguous. Germline V gene lookup returns CDR1 SGHRS and CDR2 YFSETQ. CDR3 size: 14 residues. V was clipped by 0 bases and J by 6 bases, with 11 bases between them.

The chain couples TRBV6-1 to TRBJ1-2; 7 bases align to TRBD1. CDR1 MNHNS and CDR2 SASEGT come from the germline V gene. The CDR3 sequence is 13 residues long. V was pared by 3 bases and J by 6 bases, with 4 bases of the junction left unmatched. The CDR3 DNA reads TGTGCCAGCAGTGACAGGACAGGCAATGGCTACACCTTC. Protein sequence: CASSDRTGNGYTF.

The chain joins TRBV7-9 to TRBJ1-1; 8 bases match TRBD1. After removal of 5 bases from V and 5 bases from J, the junction contained 4 bases not matched to a gene. Germline CDR1 is SEHNR and CDR2 is FQNEAQ (reference sequence). The CDR3 has 13 amino acids. CDR3 protein: CASSQTGGTEAFF. CDR3 sequence (DNA): TGTGCCAGCAGCCAAACAGGGGGTACTGAAGCTTTCTTT.

The V call is TRBV6-1, the J call TRBJ2-2; TRBD2 is a possible D gene (6 bases). This CDR3 is built from 15 residues. Germline CDR1 and CDR2: MNHNS and SASEGT. V lost 3 bases to trimming and J lost 0 bases, with 8 bases between them. The CDR3 here is CASSEGGTNTGELFF. Here the CDR3 DNA reads TGTGCCAGCAGTGAGGGCGGGACGAACACCGGGGAGCTGTTTTTT.

This clone was seen only once. V is TRBV10-3 and J is TRBJ1-1; D is ambiguous. This CDR3 has 13 residues. V was pared by 11 bases and J by 2 bases, with 15 bases between. The germline CDR1 and CDR2 sequences are ENHRY and SYGVKD. As DNA, the CDR3 is TGTGCCGTCATTGAAAGCTTTAACACTGAAGCTTTCTTT. This encodes CAVIESFNTEAFF.

Only a few counts were recorded for this clone. The chain has TRBV10-1 and TRBJ2-5; 12 bases line up with TRBD1. Unmatched junction bases numbered 15, after V lost 0 bases and J lost 4 bases. The CDR3 is 20 residues long. The germline CDR1 and CDR2 sequences are WNHNN and SYGVQD (reference sequence). The CDR3 loop reads CASSESRPGQGAEEVETQYF. The DNA for the CDR3 is TGCGCCAGCAGTGAGTCGCGGCCGGGACAGGGGGCGGAAGAGGTAGAGACCCAGTACTTC.

The chain is built from TRBV19 and TRBJ1-5, with 8 bases that match TRBD1. The CDR3 is 15 amino acids. Germline CDR1 reads LNHDA; CDR2 reads SQIVND (reference sequence). The V and J ends lost 4 bases and 2 bases, in that order; junction bases with no gene match: 4. CDR3 bases: TGTGCCAGTAGTAGACAGGGGACTGGCAATCAGCCCCAGCATTTT. Translating it yields CASSRQGTGNQPQHF.

This chain links TRBV5-1 with TRBJ2-5, with D possibly matching TRBD1 (6 bases). CDR3 size: 15 residues. V lost 0 bases, J lost 1 base, and 10 bases lay in between. CDR1 is SGHRS, CDR2 YFSETQ, per germline. DNA of the CDR3: TGCGCCAGCAGCTTGGCGGCAGGGGTCCAAGAGACCCAGTACTTC. Amino acids: CASSLAAGVQETQYF. The full variable domain, completed using reference TRBV5-1 and TRBJ2-5, is KAGVTQTPRYLIKTRGQQVTLSCSPISGHRSVSWYQQTPGQGLQFLFEYFSETQRNKGNFPGRFSGRQFSNSRSEMNVSTLELGDSALYLCASSLAAGVQETQYFGPGTRLLVL.

This clone showed up just a few times. DNA for the CDR3: TGTGCCAGCAGCCAAGATGCGCTTATGAACACTGAAGCTTTCTTT. Translation gives CASSQDALMNTEAFF. This chain links TRBV14 with TRBJ1-1; D is undetermined. There are 15 residues in the CDR3. The germline CDR1 and CDR2 sequences are SGHDN and FVKESK. Between the trimmed V and J ends, which lost 0 bases and 0 bases, there was a span of 8 bases.

In this sample, this clone turned up a few times. This CDR3 is missing its conserved last phenylalanine or tryptophan, likely due to a read error. The DNA is left out, because the CDR3 cannot be placed on it with certainty; the CDR3 is given as TCRdb lists it. V gene TRBV6-1 combines with J gene TRBJ1-1. Looked up from germline, CDR1 is MNHNS and CDR2 is SASEGT. The CDR3 region is 9 residues in length, termini included. The chain's CDR3 is CANATGPEG.

The rearrangement joins TRBV6-1 to TRBJ2-3; possibly TRBD1 for D (6 bases). The germline CDR1 and CDR2 sequences are MNHNS and SASEGT. V gave up 4 bases and J gave up 6 bases, with 14 bases separating them. The CDR3 sequence is 14 residues long. The CDR3 sequence: CASSVATGPDTQYF. The CDR3 DNA is TGTGCCAGCAGTGTCGCGACAGGCCCGGATACGCAGTATTTT.

V and J are TRBV10-3 and TRBJ1-2; 7 nucleotides line up with TRBD1. Germline trimming cut 4 bases from V and 4 bases from J; bases unmatched to any gene: 6. The germline CDR1 and CDR2 sequences are ENHRY and SYGVKD. The CDR3 contains 14 residues. The CDR3 is CAISARQGSYGYTF. The DNA of the CDR3 is TGTGCCATCAGTGCCAGACAGGGCAGCTATGGCTACACCTTC.

The genes are TRBV6-5 and TRBJ1-2, with D perhaps matching TRBD1 (6 bases). CDR1 is MNHEY and CDR2 is SVGAGI in the germline V gene. The V end was cut by 5 bases, the J end by 4 bases, with 8 bases between. This CDR3 is built from 12 residues. Here the CDR3 reads CASSQQGYGYTF. The CDR3 DNA sequence: TGTGCCAGCAGTCAACAGGGCTATGGCTACACCTTC.

This clone was recorded a few times. The CDR3 here is CASSQGTGPAGELFF. The CDR3 DNA follows: TGCGCCAGCAGCCAGGGTACAGGGCCCGCCGGGGAGCTGTTTTTT. The chain employs TRBV4-3 and TRBJ2-2, with a tentative D call TRBD1 (6 bases). V was cut by 3 bases and J by 6 bases, with 14 bases left in between. Germline CDR1 and CDR2: LGHNA and YSLEER. CDR3 length equals 15 residues.

J is TRBJ1-1 and V is TRBV19; 7 nucleotides line up with TRBD1. The CDR3 is 13 residues long. V lost 3 bases and J lost 5; bases outside the gene matches: 3. Germline-derived CDR1 and CDR2 are LNHDA and SQIVND (reference sequence). Here the CDR3 DNA reads TGTGCCAGTAGTATCGGGACAGCAACTGAAGCTTTCTTT. This codes for CASSIGTATEAFF.

The chain carries TRBV18 and TRBJ1-2; D is ambiguous. Germline V gives CDR1 KGHSH, CDR2 LQKENI. This CDR3 is built from 14 residues. With 5 bases removed from V and 4 bases from J, the gap between germline ends came to 14 bases. The CDR3 DNA reads as TGTGCCAGCTCAACGGGAAGGCGGACCTATGGCTACACCTTC. This encodes CASSTGRRTYGYTF.